These T cell receptor beta chains were read from a single sample in a study of T-cell memory formation after mild COVID-19. TCRdb redid the calling of the 5' RACE reads with MiXCR, one entry per CDR3 protein. This sample has some 300,000 distinct CDR3 sequences, with 19% found just once. What was sequenced was PBMCs or a T cell subset sorted from them (not recorded which). The receptors derive from a man younger than 35 who had mild COVID-19 (a few samples of this study predate the infection). Cell type and time point are not known. The CDR3 runs from the conserved cysteine through the conserved F or W. Each record gives: CDR3 length, J gene, V gene, CDR3 protein.

>14|TRBJ1-5|TRBV4-1
CASSHLQTDQPQHF
>15|TRBJ2-3|TRBV3-1
CASSQDGLTADTQYF
>15|TRBJ2-3|TRBV4-3
CASSQGQGHTDTQYF
>12|TRBJ2-3|TRBV20-1
CSADAGSDTQYF
>9|TRBJ1-2|TRBV20-1
CSARGSYTF
>15|TRBJ2-3|TRBV5-1
CASTDRLVFTDTQYF
>14|TRBJ2-1|TRBV20-1
CSASGRGPYNEQFF
>13|TRBJ2-1|TRBV5-6
CASSPRDSIEQFF
>14|TRBJ1-2|TRBV4-2
CASRDEGINYGYTF
>12|TRBJ1-1|TRBV25-1
CASKQGNTEAFF
>20|TRBJ2-5|TRBV18
CASSPPPGRGFVGYQETQYF
>16|TRBJ2-3|TRBV10-3
CAIRAGLAGGTDTQYF
>12|TRBJ1-1|TRBV20-1
CSASRGTAEAFF
>16|TRBJ2-1|TRBV4-1
CASRDLGQGIGNEQFF
>14|TRBJ1-2|TRBV12-3/TRBV12-4
CASRLSPGGYGYTF
>12|TRBJ1-1|TRBV20-1
CSAKHRDRGPFF
>12|TRBJ2-7|TRBV6-6
CASSPGDHEQYF
>13|TRBJ2-5|TRBV5-1
CASSLRGQETQYF
>17|TRBJ2-2|TRBV10-3
CAISESGAREGTGELFF
>14|TRBJ2-1|TRBV18
CASSKAGGGHEQFF
>15|TRBJ1-6|TRBV9
CASSGRDRANSPLHF
>15|TRBJ1-3|TRBV27
CASSLTGGPRNTIYF
>11|TRBJ2-3|TRBV20-1
CSAGPLDTQYF
>14|TRBJ2-7|TRBV4-2
CASSARDRDYEQYF
>13|TRBJ1-1|TRBV10-1
CASSESPYTEAFF